The 6 T cell receptor beta chains below come from one sample, sequenced in a study of post-analysis software for immune sequencing data. Whole-study results and caveats: Compared with controls, patients had more of about 5 TRBV segments, including TRBV5-6, TRBV5-1 and TRBV20-1.

Presence of unique molecular identifiers characterized the TCR beta cDNA libraries. TCRdb fed the PCR reads into MiXCR, producing one record per CDR3 protein. The sample yields approximately 730,000 distinct CDR3 sequences, just under 30% seen once. No cognate antigen is known for these TCRs. Material: blood. Receptor source: a girl aged 5-17 years with multiple sclerosis.

This clonotype showed up many times. The V call is TRBV6-5, the J call TRBJ2-7; 8 nucleotides line up with TRBD2. In germline, CDR1 is MNHEY, CDR2 SVGAGI. The CDR3 extends over 14 amino acids. V lost 5 bases, J lost 3 bases, and 6 bases stayed unmatched. This CDR3 is CASSRREGLYEQYF. The CDR3, as DNA: TGTGCCAGCAGTCGACGGGAGGGCCTCTACGAGCAGTACTTC.

The chain is built from TRBV25-1 and TRBJ1-5; D is perhaps TRBD1 (5 bases). There are 13 residues in the CDR3. Germline values: CDR1 MGHDK, CDR2 SYGVNS. V dropped 2 bases and J dropped 9 bases, with 11 bases sitting between them. CDR3 DNA: TGTGCCAGCAGTGAAGCGGGTGGGACGCCCCAGCATTTT. It translates to CASSEAGGTPQHF.

This clonotype was found a few times. The chain uses TRBV19 and TRBJ1-2; D remains unclear. Germline CDR1 is LNHDA and CDR2 is SQIVND (reference sequence). CDR3 length equals 13 residues. The V end was cut by 2 bases, the J end by 3 bases, with 7 bases between. CDR3 sequence reads: CASSITEDYGYTF. CDR3 DNA sequence: TGTGCCAGTAGTATAACGGAGGACTATGGCTACACCTTC. Looking up the rest from reference TRBV19 and TRBJ1-2 gives the full variable domain: DGGITQSPKYLFRKEGQNVTLSCEQNLNHDAMYWYRQDPGQGLRLIYYSQIVNDFQKGDIAEGYSVSREKKESFPLTVTSAQKNPTAFYLCASSITEDYGYTFGSGTRLTVV.

The sample holds many counts of this clonotype. V gene TRBV5-5 combines with J gene TRBJ2-1; D call uncertain. The CDR3 runs 12 residues. Trimming left V 1 base short and J 6 bases short, with 5 bases between. Germline V CDR1 and CDR2: SGHKS, YYEKEE (reference sequence). The CDR3 reads CASSLSSNEQFF. Written as DNA, the CDR3 is TGTGCCAGCAGCTTGTCGTCCAATGAGCAGTTCTTC.

In DNA, the CDR3 is TGCAGACTTAGGACAGGGGGCCATGGTGGCTACACCTTC. This sequence encodes CRLRTGGHGGYTF. The rearrangement uses TRBV20-1 and TRBJ1-2; 11 bases match TRBD1. The length of the CDR3 is 13 residues. Germline V gene sequence: CDR1 DFQATT, CDR2 SNEGSKA (reference sequence).

This clonotype has more than one count but fewer than ten. J is TRBJ2-5 and V is TRBV6-5; TRBD1 is a possible D gene (6 bases). This CDR3 spans 16 amino acids. Trimming took 6 bases from V and 3 from J, leaving 20 bases between them. Germline V lookup: CDR1 MNHEY, CDR2 SVGAGI. Here the CDR3 DNA reads TGTGCCAGCAGATCCGGGACAAAAAAAGGGAAAGAGACCCAGTACTTC. This codes for CASRSGTKKGKETQYF.